This T cell receptor beta chain appears in the sequencing data of a study of cytomegalovirus exposure and HLA in healthy donors. Study-wide points: When a later analysis compared HLA-associated TCR beta chains with equally common others, the HLA-associated chains turned out to be more clonally expanded and to have lower generation probabilities. Per published accounts, TCR beta sequences correctly predicted the HLA-A and HLA-B alleles of most subjects. In a later analysis, most CMV-associated TCR beta chains appeared HLA-restricted. When a later analysis was performed, an Asian-associated ancestry cluster reportedly had fewer N-insertions than the approximately 600-donor mean.

Remarks on this clone: What it recognizes is unknown.

Germline values: CDR1 MNHEY, CDR2 SVGAGI. The trim removed 2 bases at V and 4 bases at J, leaving 8 bases unmatched. The CDR3 is 16 residues long. PCR primers comprised 60 Vbeta and 13 Jbeta primers. Sequencing was performed with immunoSEQ multiplex PCR; in TCRdb, only in-frame clones are kept and a portion is missing. The data hold some 120,000 clones, with 79% observed a single time. The material sequenced was PBMCs. The genes are TRBV6-5 and TRBJ1-2, with 9 bases aligning to TRBD1. The clonotype originates from a woman aged 18-30 years in good health and CMV-seropositive. CDR3 coding DNA: TGTGCCAGCAGTTACAGCACAGGGGGCGCGGGCTATGGCTACACCTTC. Translated, it gives CASSYSTGGAGYGYTF.